The 31 T cell receptor beta chains below come from one sample, sequenced in a study of blood T cell repertoires in COVID-19. Assay: immunoSEQ multiplex PCR; the TCRdb copy retains only in-frame clones and omits some. Of around 150,000 clones in the sample, 80% to 90% were seen once. The sequenced material came from peripheral blood. These receptors originate from a man aged 65 to 79 with acute or convalescent COVID-19.

The chain combines TRBV28 with TRBJ2-3; D may be TRBD2 (5 bases). The V end lost 6 bases, the J end lost 11 bases, and 12 bases lay between the germline ends. The CDR3 spans 11 residues. The germline gives CDR1 MDHEN, CDR2 SYDVKM. This chain's CDR3 is CASRLAVKQYF. In nucleotides, the CDR3 is TGTGCCAGCAGGCTAGCCGTAAAGCAGTATTTT.

A note on this clone: Other DNA sequences from this sample encode an identical CDR3 as well. This chain links TRBV19 with TRBJ2-1, with 11 bases that match TRBD2. J was trimmed by 4 bases and V by 6 bases; bases with no gene match: 8. The CDR3 length is 16 residues. CDR1 and CDR2 (germline): LNHDA, SQIVND (reference sequence). CDR3 nucleotides: TGTGCCAGTAGCCCAATAGCGGGAGGGCCGTACAATGAGCAGTTCTTC. Protein: CASSPIAGGPYNEQFF. Using reference TRBV19 and TRBJ2-1 for the parts outside the CDR3, the full variable domain is DGGITQSPKYLFRKEGQNVTLSCEQNLNHDAMYWYRQDPGQGLRLIYYSQIVNDFQKGDIAEGYSVSREKKESFPLTVTSAQKNPTAFYLCASSPIAGGPYNEQFFGPGTRLTVL.

This sequence joins TRBV7-9 and TRBJ2-1; the match to TRBD1 covers 8 bases. This CDR3 spans 16 amino acids. J was trimmed by 5 bases and V by 2 bases; bases with no gene match: 8. CDR1 and CDR2 from the germline V gene are SEHNR and FQNEAQ (reference sequence). In DNA form, the CDR3 reads TGTGCCAGCAGCTTATTGGGACAGGCCCCAAACAATGAGCAGTTCTTC. This sequence encodes CASSLLGQAPNNEQFF.

The J gene is TRBJ1-1, the V gene TRBV5-1; 8 bases fit TRBD1. J was trimmed by 4 bases and V by 0 bases; bases with no gene match: 11. This CDR3 contains 17 residues. Germline V lookup: CDR1 SGHRS, CDR2 YFSETQ. CDR3 sequence (DNA): TGCGCCAGCAGCTTGGGGGTCAGGGGGCGGGGAAGCACTGAAGCTTTCTTT. Its translation is CASSLGVRGRGSTEAFF. Looking up the rest from reference TRBV5-1 and TRBJ1-1 gives the full variable domain: KAGVTQTPRYLIKTRGQQVTLSCSPISGHRSVSWYQQTPGQGLQFLFEYFSETQRNKGNFPGRFSGRQFSNSRSEMNVSTLELGDSALYLCASSLGVRGRGSTEAFFGQGTRLTVV.

In this sample, this clone turned up a few times. The CDR3 DNA reads TGCGCCAGCAGCTTGGTAGGGGAAGGCTACGAGCAGTACTTC. Translated: CASSLVGEGYEQYF. The chain has TRBV5-1 and TRBJ2-7; perhaps TRBD1 as D (5 bases). Looked up from germline, CDR1 is SGHRS and CDR2 is YFSETQ. This CDR3 region has 14 residues. V gave up 0 bases and J gave up 3 bases, with 10 bases separating them.

The chain employs TRBV9 and TRBJ1-1, with TRBD1 as a possible D gene (5 bases). Germline V gene data show CDR1 as SGDLS and CDR2 as YYNGEE. Trimming pared 0 bases from V and 1 base from J, leaving 13 bases between. This CDR3 spans 16 amino acids. The CDR3 DNA reads TGTGCCAGCAGCGTAGACCCGGGACTTGGGAACACTGAAGCTTTCTTT. Amino acids: CASSVDPGLGNTEAFF.

The chain uses TRBV12-5 and TRBJ1-2; no firm D call. Trimming removed 1 base at V and 5 bases at J, with 11 bases between. Germline CDR1 LGHNT, CDR2 FRNRAP. The CDR3 length is 14 residues. In nucleotides, the CDR3 is TGTGCTAGTGGTTTGGAAAGAGGCTCATATGGCTACACCTTC. It specifies CASGLERGSYGYTF.

This chain uses TRBV24-1 with TRBJ2-2; 9 bases are a match to TRBD2. Losses at the gene ends were 5 bases for V and 4 bases for J; bases not matched to a gene: 7. Per the germline V gene, CDR1 is KGHDR and CDR2 is SFDVKD. The CDR3 consists of 16 residues. This CDR3 reads CATSGALAGRTGELFF. The CDR3 region has the DNA TGTGCCACCAGTGGAGCACTAGCGGGCCGCACCGGGGAGCTGTTTTTT.

This chain joins TRBV21-1 and TRBJ2-1; the table's D call, TRBD2, has no DNA check behind it. TRBV21-1 constitutes a pseudogene. The CDR3 extends over 15 amino acids. The CDR3 sequence: CASSKNGTSRDEQFF. Here the CDR3 DNA reads TGTGCCAGCAGCAAAAATGGGACTAGCAGAGATGAGCAGTTCTTC.

This clone was found once. The chain links TRBV9 to TRBJ2-6; D is unclear. Germline V gives CDR1 SGDLS, CDR2 YYNGEE. V was pared by 0 bases and J by 0 bases, with 7 bases between. The CDR3 is 16 residues long. CDR3 protein: CASSVGHTSGANVLTF. The DNA for the CDR3 is TGTGCCAGCAGCGTAGGGCACACCTCTGGGGCCAACGTCCTGACTTTC.

This chain links TRBV28 with TRBJ2-7, with 9 bases aligning to TRBD2. Germline V lookup: CDR1 MDHEN, CDR2 SYDVKM. This CDR3 spans 14 amino acids. With 7 bases clipped from V and 4 bases from J, the junction kept 8 bases outside the gene matches. In nucleotides, the CDR3 is TGTGCCAGCATAAATAGCGGGGGCAATTACGAGCAGTACTTC. It translates to CASINSGGNYEQYF.

The genes are TRBV4-1 and TRBJ1-1; TRBD1 might be the D (5 bases). Germline lookup yields CDR1 MGHRA and CDR2 YSYEKL. The CDR3 extends over 14 amino acids. Trimming pared 1 base from V and 5 bases from J, leaving 11 bases between. The CDR3 DNA reads TGCGCCAGCAGCCAAGCAGCCAGGGCAACTGAAGCTTTCTTT. Protein: CASSQAARATEAFF.

CDR3 amino acids: CASSSHDRGVHQPQHF. The CDR3 nucleotides are TGTGCCAGCAGTTCCCACGACAGGGGGGTTCATCAGCCCCAGCATTTT. V gene TRBV28 combines with J gene TRBJ1-5; the match to TRBD1 covers 9 bases. This CDR3 has 16 amino acids. Germline loops: CDR1 MDHEN, CDR2 SYDVKM. V lost 4 bases and J lost 5; bases outside the gene matches: 9.

This clone was observed a single time. The rearrangement links TRBV5-1 to TRBJ1-1; weak D call: TRBD1 (6 bases). The V and J ends lost 0 bases and 1 base respectively, with 10 bases between them. This CDR3 spans 15 amino acids. From germline, CDR1 is SGHRS and CDR2 YFSETQ. CDR3 coding DNA: TGCGCCAGCAGCTTGGATTCGACAGGGAACACTGAAGCTTTCTTT. Translation: CASSLDSTGNTEAFF. Full variable domain (outside the CDR3, taken from reference TRBV5-1 and TRBJ1-1): KAGVTQTPRYLIKTRGQQVTLSCSPISGHRSVSWYQQTPGQGLQFLFEYFSETQRNKGNFPGRFSGRQFSNSRSEMNVSTLELGDSALYLCASSLDSTGNTEAFFGQGTRLTVV.

The chain recombines TRBV5-4 with TRBJ2-7; 10 nucleotides match TRBD1. CDR3 size: 14 residues. With 3 bases clipped from V and 6 bases from J, the junction kept 6 bases outside the gene matches. Germline V CDR1 and CDR2: SGHNT, YYREEE (reference sequence). The CDR3 coding sequence is TGTGCCAGCAGCTCACCGACAGGGGGCGTCGAGCAGTACTTC. Residues: CASSSPTGGVEQYF. The whole variable domain, filled in from reference TRBV5-4 and TRBJ2-7, reads ETGVTQSPTHLIKTRGQQVTLRCSSQSGHNTVSWYQQALGQGPQFIFQYYREEENGRGNFPPRFSGLQFPNYSSELNVNALELDDSALYLCASSSPTGGVEQYFGPGTRLTVT.

The chain has TRBV5-1 and TRBJ1-2; D is ambiguous. Per germline, CDR1 SGHRS and CDR2 YFSETQ. Trimming pared 4 bases from V and 4 bases from J, leaving 11 bases between. The CDR3 is 13 residues long. CDR3 protein: CASSPANSYGYTF. CDR3 coding DNA: TGCGCCAGCAGCCCAGCCAACAGCTATGGCTACACCTTC.

The DNA of the CDR3 is TGTGCCAGCAGCTTGCGGGACAGCTCCTACGAGCAGTACTTC. It specifies CASSLRDSSYEQYF. The J gene is TRBJ2-7, the V gene TRBV5-5, with 7 bases matching TRBD1. In germline, CDR1 is SGHKS, CDR2 YYEKEE (reference sequence). This CDR3 comprises 14 residues. Losses at the gene ends were 1 base for V and 0 bases for J; bases not matched to a gene: 1.

CDR3 sequence reads: CASAGLALGETQYF. CDR3 sequence (DNA): TGTGCCAGTGCAGGACTAGCGCTAGGAGAGACCCAGTACTTC. This sequence joins TRBV2 and TRBJ2-5; 9 positions agree with TRBD2. The CDR3 spans 14 residues. In germline, CDR1 is SNHLY, CDR2 FYNNEI. V shed 9 bases and J 4 bases; nucleotides not matched to a gene: 9.

This clone was counted between two and nine times. The chain has TRBV7-9 and TRBJ2-2; possible D gene TRBD1, 6 bases. CDR1 and CDR2 (germline): SEHNR, FQNEAQ (reference sequence). The V end was cut by 4 bases, the J end by 3 bases, with 9 bases between. The CDR3 has 14 amino acids. Here the CDR3 DNA reads TGTGCCAGCAGCTCAGGGGCGGACACCGGGGAGCTGTTTTTT. Amino acids: CASSSGADTGELFF. Using reference TRBV7-9 and TRBJ2-2 for the parts outside the CDR3, the full variable domain is DTGVSQNPRHKITKRGQNVTFRCDPISEHNRLYWYRQTLGQGPEFLTYFQNEAQLEKSRLLSDRFSAERPKGSFSTLEIQRTEQGDSAMYLCASSSGADTGELFFGEGSRLTVL.

As to this clone: Relative to the germline gene, one junction end is altered; a read error may explain this. This rearrangement joins TRBV3-1 (or the pseudogene TRBV3-2) to TRBJ2-1, with a tentative D call TRBD1 (5 bases). Germline-derived CDR1 and CDR2 are LGHDT and YNNKEL (reference sequence). CDR3 size: 15 residues. CDR3 residues: CASSEDRSSYNEQFF. CDR3 bases: TGTGCCAGCAGCGAAGACAGAAGCTCCTACAATGAGCAGTTCTTC.

Only a few counts were recorded for this clone. The J gene is TRBJ1-1, the V gene TRBV19; D is unresolved. This CDR3 spans 13 amino acids. CDR1 LNHDA and CDR2 SQIVND come from the germline V gene (reference sequence). V was shortened by 2 bases and J by 2 bases, with 6 bases between the two germline ends. For the CDR3, the DNA is TGTGCCAGTAGTATACGGGATAACACTGAAGCTTTCTTT. This translates into CASSIRDNTEAFF.

This clone showed up just once. This chain links TRBV6-2 or TRBV6-3 with TRBJ1-5; D uncertain. This CDR3 comprises 15 residues. Trimming pared 2 bases from V and 2 bases from J, leaving 10 bases between. Looked up from germline, CDR1 is MNHEY and CDR2 is SVGEGT. The CDR3 DNA sequence: TGTGCCAGCAGTTACGGGCAGTGGGGCAATCAGCCCCAGCATTTT. This encodes CASSYGQWGNQPQHF.

V is TRBV6-5 and J is TRBJ2-7, with 8 bases fitting TRBD1. V shed 2 bases, J shed 2 bases, and the junction held 2 bases outside the gene matches. Germline V gene data show CDR1 as MNHEY and CDR2 as SVGAGI. The CDR3 is 14 residues long. The CDR3 DNA sequence: TGTGCCAGCAGTTACGACAGGGGCACCTACGAGCAGTACTTC. It encodes CASSYDRGTYEQYF.

The chain uses TRBV5-1 and TRBJ2-1; 7 bases line up with TRBD2. The CDR3 extends over 16 amino acids. Germline V lookup: CDR1 SGHRS, CDR2 YFSETQ. V was pared by 0 bases and J by 1 base, with 4 bases of the junction left unmatched. CDR3 protein: CASSLGGGSSYNEQFF. The CDR3 bases are TGCGCCAGCAGCTTGGGGGGCGGGAGTTCCTACAATGAGCAGTTCTTC.

The gene calls are TRBV7-9 and TRBJ1-1; D is unresolved. The V end lost 2 bases, the J end lost 2 bases, and 9 bases lay between the germline ends. Germline V gene data show CDR1 as SEHNR and CDR2 as FQNEAQ (reference sequence). The CDR3 spans 14 residues. In DNA, the CDR3 is TGTGCCAGCAGCTTATCAGGTCTAAACACTGAAGCTTTCTTT. Its translation: CASSLSGLNTEAFF. Complete variable domain (other parts from reference TRBV7-9 and TRBJ1-1): DTGVSQNPRHKITKRGQNVTFRCDPISEHNRLYWYRQTLGQGPEFLTYFQNEAQLEKSRLLSDRFSAERPKGSFSTLEIQRTEQGDSAMYLCASSLSGLNTEAFFGQGTRLTVV.

The count of this clone is one. This chain links TRBV6-5 with TRBJ2-2; 9 nucleotides align to TRBD1. Unmatched junction bases numbered 6, after V lost 6 bases and J lost 4 bases. This CDR3 is 15 amino acids long. The germline V gene has CDR1 MNHEY and CDR2 SVGAGI. CDR3: CASRRMTGGTGELFF. CDR3 nucleotide sequence: TGTGCCAGCAGGAGAATGACAGGGGGCACCGGGGAGCTGTTTTTT.

This rearrangement joins TRBV5-1 to TRBJ1-4, with 9 bases that match TRBD1. Unmatched junction bases numbered 2, after V lost 3 bases and J lost 2 bases. Germline V lookup: CDR1 SGHRS, CDR2 YFSETQ. This CDR3 is 15 amino acids long. This CDR3 is CASSSQGATNEKLFF. The CDR3 nucleotides read TGCGCCAGCAGCTCACAGGGGGCGACTAATGAAAAACTGTTTTTT.

The sample holds one count of this clone. The chain carries TRBV28 and TRBJ1-5; 9 bases fit TRBD1. The CDR3 has 18 residues. V lost 5 bases, J lost 0 bases, and 11 bases stayed unmatched. CDR1 and CDR2 (germline): MDHEN, SYDVKM. CDR3 bases: TGTGCCAGCAGTATTTATGGGACAGGGAGAAATAGCAATCAGCCCCAGCATTTT. Its translation: CASSIYGTGRNSNQPQHF.

This rearrangement joins TRBV6-1 to TRBJ2-3; 10 bases agree with TRBD2. Germline CDR1 reads MNHNS; CDR2 reads SASEGT. V shed 0 bases, J shed 6 bases, and the junction held 9 bases outside the gene matches. CDR3 length: 17 amino acids. CDR3 amino acids: CASSEARLAGVADTQYF. In DNA form, the CDR3 reads TGTGCCAGCAGTGAAGCAAGGCTAGCGGGAGTTGCGGATACGCAGTATTTT.

This chain uses TRBV24-1 with TRBJ2-7; TRBD1 matches at 7 bases. The CDR3 is made up of 14 amino acids. CDR1 is KGHDR and CDR2 is SFDVKD in the germline V gene. V shed 4 bases, J shed 2 bases, and the junction held 4 bases outside the gene matches. CDR3 protein: CATSETGKPYEQYF. CDR3 sequence (DNA): TGTGCCACCAGTGAGACAGGGAAGCCCTACGAGCAGTACTTC.

The chain is built from TRBV6-5 and TRBJ1-5, with D perhaps matching TRBD1 (6 bases). The V end was cut by 5 bases, the J end by 6 bases, with 11 bases between. CDR1 and CDR2 (germline): MNHEY, SVGAGI. The CDR3 covers 13 residues. The CDR3: CASSKQGTQPQHF. CDR3 in DNA: TGTGCCAGCAGTAAACAGGGAACTCAGCCCCAGCATTTT.